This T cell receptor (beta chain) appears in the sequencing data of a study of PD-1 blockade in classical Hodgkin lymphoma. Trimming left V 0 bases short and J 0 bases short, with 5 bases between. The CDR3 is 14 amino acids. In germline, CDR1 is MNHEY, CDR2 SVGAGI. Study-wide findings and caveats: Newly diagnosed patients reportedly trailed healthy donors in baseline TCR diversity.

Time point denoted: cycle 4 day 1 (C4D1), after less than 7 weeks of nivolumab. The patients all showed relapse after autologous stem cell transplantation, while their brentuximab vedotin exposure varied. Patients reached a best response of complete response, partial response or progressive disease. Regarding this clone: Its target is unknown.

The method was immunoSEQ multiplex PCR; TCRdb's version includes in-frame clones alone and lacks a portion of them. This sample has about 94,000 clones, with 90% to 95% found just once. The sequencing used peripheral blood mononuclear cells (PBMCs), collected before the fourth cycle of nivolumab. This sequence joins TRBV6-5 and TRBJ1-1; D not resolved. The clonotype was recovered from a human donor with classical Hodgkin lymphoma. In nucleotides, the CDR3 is TGTGCCAGCAGTTACTCGGAACTGAACACTGAAGCTTTCTTT. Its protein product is CASSYSELNTEAFF.